These T cell receptor beta chains were read from a single sample in a study of T cells in Graves' hyperthyroidism and ophthalmopathy. TCRdb re-called the multiplex PCR reads with MiXCR, one entry per CDR3 protein. The sample carries about half a million distinct CDR3 sequences, 22% recorded once. The specimen sequenced was blood. These receptors all come from a woman aged 65 to 85 with Graves' ophthalmopathy. Each CDR3 is given with its conserved first and last residue. Each record gives: J gene, clone size, V gene, D gene, CDR3 protein, CDR3 DNA. A D gene is named only where the DNA matches it firmly. Only part of the rows carry a size: once, few, many, or a class if the clone is expanded.

j_call: TRBJ1-6; clone_size: few; v_call: TRBV6-1; d_call: -; cdr3_aa: CASSPLPDSPLHF; cdr3_nt: TGTGCCAGCTCGCCACTGCCCGATTCACCCCTCCACTTT
j_call: TRBJ2-3; clone_size: few; v_call: TRBV2; d_call: -; cdr3_aa: CATSDYTTGTDTQYF; cdr3_nt: TGTGCCACCAGTGACTACACGACAGGCACAGATACGCAGTATTTT
j_call: TRBJ2-1; clone_size: few; v_call: TRBV5-1; d_call: TRBD2; cdr3_aa: CASSSWGGASYNEQFF; cdr3_nt: TGCGCCAGCAGCTCCTGGGGAGGGGCCAGCTACAATGAGCAGTTCTTC
j_call: TRBJ1-2; clone_size: -; v_call: TRBV10-3; d_call: -; cdr3_aa: CAISERNYGYTF; cdr3_nt: TGTGCCATCAGTGAGAGAAACTATGGCTACACCTTC
j_call: TRBJ2-1; clone_size: many; v_call: TRBV2; d_call: TRBD2; cdr3_aa: CASTPGTSTYNEQFF; cdr3_nt: TGTGCCAGCACCCCCGGGACTAGCACCTACAATGAGCAGTTCTTC
j_call: TRBJ2-7; clone_size: few; v_call: TRBV7-2; d_call: TRBD2; cdr3_aa: CASSLVLLAGWPYEQYF; cdr3_nt: TGTGCCAGCAGCTTAGTTTTACTAGCGGGATGGCCCTACGAGCAGTACTTC
j_call: TRBJ2-2; clone_size: -; v_call: TRBV15; d_call: TRBD2; cdr3_aa: CATNPASGRPTGGELFF; cdr3_nt: TGTGCCACCAACCCGGCTAGCGGGAGACCGACTGGCGGGGAGCTGTTTTTT
j_call: TRBJ2-3; clone_size: many; v_call: TRBV7-7; d_call: -; cdr3_aa: CASTPGIGTDTQYF; cdr3_nt: TGTGCTAGCACCCCGGGGATAGGCACAGATACGCAGTATTTT
j_call: TRBJ2-1; clone_size: -; v_call: TRBV7-9; d_call: -; cdr3_aa: CASSPWGGSYNEQFF; cdr3_nt: TGTGCCAGCAGCCCGTGGGGTGGCTCCTACAATGAGCAGTTCTTC
j_call: TRBJ2-5; clone_size: many; v_call: TRBV20-1; d_call: -; cdr3_aa: CSGLRGGETQYF; cdr3_nt: TGCAGCGGCCTCAGGGGAGGAGAGACCCAGTACTTC
j_call: TRBJ2-1; clone_size: few; v_call: TRBV24-1; d_call: TRBD2; cdr3_aa: CATSDPAGRRDEQFF; cdr3_nt: TGTGCCACCAGTGATCCTGCCGGGAGGAGGGATGAGCAGTTCTTC